This TCR beta chain comes out of a study of Graves' ophthalmopathy and Graves' hyperthyroidism. Points from the study as a whole: Ophthalmopathy progression predictions by the model showed about 72% specificity and approximately 67% sensitivity. Blood also carried most expanded thyroid clonotypes exceeding 0.001 frequency.

RNA transcripts yielded amplified TCR beta CDR3 regions. Investigators did first-round RT-PCR with HTBI primers, then second-round multiplex PCR. Via MiXCR, TCRdb re-called the multiplex PCR reads, giving one row per CDR3 protein. The sample lists roughly 420,000 distinct CDR3 sequences; approximately 21% were seen once. V dropped 3 bases and J dropped 0 bases, with 17 bases sitting between them. CDR1 and CDR2 from the germline V gene are KGHSH and LQKENI. This CDR3 comprises 17 residues. No ophthalmopathy within 18 months of follow-up signified stable hyperthyroidism. Newly diagnosed hyperthyroidism donors, aged 18 to 65, duration under 2 months. At least ten counts were recorded for this clonotype. The antigen remains unidentified.

The sample consisted of peripheral blood. The gene calls are TRBV18 and TRBJ1-1; D unclear. The TCR sequence derives from a woman between 18 and 29 years old with stable Graves' hyperthyroidism. CDR3 in amino acids: CASSPSRMVPMNTEAFF. The CDR3 DNA follows: TGTGCCAGCTCACCTTCCCGGATGGTCCCCATGAACACTGAAGCTTTCTTT.